A selection of T cell receptor beta chains follows, all from one sample in a study of T cells after yellow fever vaccination. TCRdb fed the 5' RACE reads into MiXCR, producing one record per CDR3 protein. The sample lists around 350,000 distinct CDR3 sequences, 6.2% occurring once. This specimen consisted of PBMCs, obtained 5 days after the yellow fever booster vaccination. These receptors came from a man aged 25-45 years who received the YFV17D yellow fever vaccine. CDR3s include the opening cysteine and the closing phenylalanine or tryptophan. D genes are given only for firm matches. Size is omitted from some rows. Given values are once, few, many or a class for expanded clones.

d_gene	v_gene	j_gene	abundance	CDR3aa	CDR3nt
NA	TRBV7-9	TRBJ1-4	few	CASSNQVDPEKLFF	TGTGCCAGCAGCAATCAGGTCGACCCTGAAAAACTGTTTTTT
NA	TRBV5-1	TRBJ2-5	many	CASRERLDSATAQYF	TGCGCCAGCAGAGAACGGTTGGACTCTGCCACGGCCCAGTACTTC
NA	TRBV5-1	TRBJ2-3	few	CASSFWDPTDTQYF	TGCGCCAGCAGCTTCTGGGACCCCACAGATACGCAGTATTTT
NA	TRBV12-3/TRBV12-4	TRBJ2-2	many	CASSLRENTGELFF	TGTGCCAGCAGTTTAAGAGAGAACACCGGGGAGCTGTTTTTT
TRBD2	TRBV20-1	TRBJ2-4	NA	CSATPGGGRAGENIQYF	TGCAGTGCCACCCCCGGGGGCGGGAGGGCCGGAGAAAACATTCAGTACTTC
NA	TRBV10-3	TRBJ1-1	many	CAISESSLPNTEAFF	TGTGCCATCAGTGAGTCGAGCCTGCCGAACACTGAAGCTTTCTTT
NA	TRBV5-4	TRBJ1-1	NA	CASSLVQGMNTEAFF	TGTGCCAGCAGCTTGGTTCAGGGGATGAACACTGAAGCTTTCTTT
NA	TRBV9	TRBJ1-1	many	CASSVDWLNTEAFF	TGTGCCAGCAGCGTAGACTGGTTGAACACTGAAGCTTTCTTT
NA	TRBV12-3/TRBV12-4	TRBJ2-3	NA	CASSFFGGGRTDTQYF	TGTGCCAGCAGTTTTTTTGGGGGCGGCCGCACAGATACGCAGTATTTT
TRBD2	TRBV6-5	TRBJ2-2	many	CASSYPSGKYTGELFF	TGTGCCAGCAGTTACCCGAGCGGGAAGTACACCGGGGAGCTGTTTTTT
NA	TRBV19	TRBJ1-1	NA	CASSERSKEYTEAFF	TGTGCCAGTAGTGAGAGGAGTAAGGAGTACACTGAAGCTTTCTTT
TRBD2	TRBV19	TRBJ2-1	many	CASSLRPGTSGGGQFF	TGTGCCAGTAGTTTACGTCCCGGGACTAGCGGGGGGGGGCAGTTCTTC
TRBD2	TRBV7-2	TRBJ2-5	NA	CASSLATSGRWETQYF	TGTGCCAGCAGCTTAGCGACTAGCGGGAGGTGGGAGACCCAGTACTTC
NA	TRBV20-1	TRBJ2-3	NA	CSGRLLSTDTQYF	TGCAGCGGGCGGCTTTTGAGCACAGATACGCAGTATTTT
TRBD2	TRBV2	TRBJ2-3	NA	CASSLGLAANTDTQYF	TGTGCCAGCAGCCTTGGACTAGCGGCAAACACAGATACGCAGTATTTT
NA	TRBV5-1	TRBJ1-4	many	CASSNWGQKNEKLFF	TGCGCCAGCAGCAATTGGGGGCAGAAGAATGAAAAACTGTTTTTT
TRBD1	TRBV20-1	TRBJ2-3	many	CSAAGQGGSADTQYF	TGCAGTGCTGCAGGACAGGGGGGAAGCGCAGATACGCAGTATTTT
NA	TRBV5-1	TRBJ2-5	many	CASSLLGQRSETQYF	TGCGCCAGCAGCTTACTCGGGCAGAGGTCCGAGACCCAGTACTTC
NA	TRBV23-1	TRBJ1-5	few	CASSQLRGRIDQPQHF	TGCGCCAGCAGTCAATTAAGAGGCCGTATCGATCAGCCCCAGCATTTT
TRBD1	TRBV20-1	TRBJ2-1	many	CSAVPGGLYNEQFF	TGCAGTGCCGTACCAGGGGGCCTTTACAATGAGCAGTTCTTC
TRBD2	TRBV5-1	TRBJ2-1	few	CASSPGLEPYNEQFF	TGCGCCAGCAGCCCGGGACTAGAGCCCTACAATGAGCAGTTCTTC
NA	TRBV7-2	TRBJ2-3	many	CASSDLGATADTQYF	TGTGCCAGCAGCGACCTAGGTGCAACGGCAGATACGCAGTATTTT
NA	TRBV5-1	TRBJ2-1	NA	CASSLDSTRSSYNEQFF	TGCGCCAGCAGCTTGGACTCAACTAGGAGCTCCTACAATGAGCAGTTCTTC
TRBD2	TRBV12-3/TRBV12-4	TRBJ2-3	many	CASSLVAGSTDTQYF	TGTGCCAGCAGTTTAGTAGCGGGAAGCACAGATACGCAGTATTTT
TRBD2	TRBV20-1	TRBJ2-1	few	CSASRGDNEQFF	TGCAGTGCTAGTCGGGGGGACAATGAGCAGTTCTTC
TRBD2	TRBV14	TRBJ2-3	few	CASSPTSGATDTQYF	TGTGCCAGCAGCCCCACTAGCGGCGCCACAGATACGCAGTATTTT
TRBD1	TRBV28	TRBJ2-5	NA	CASSPLTGNQETQYF	TGTGCCAGCAGTCCTCTGACAGGGAATCAAGAGACCCAGTACTTC
TRBD2	TRBV5-1	TRBJ2-7	few	CASKDRTSGKEQYF	TGCGCCAGCAAAGACCGGACTAGCGGGAAGGAGCAGTACTTC
TRBD1	TRBV12-3/TRBV12-4	TRBJ2-1	few	CASSLYRGDNEQFF	TGTGCCAGCAGTTTATACAGGGGAGACAATGAGCAGTTCTTC
NA	TRBV6-2/TRBV6-3	TRBJ2-5	many	CASSDYRAPSFETQYF	TGTGCCAGCAGTGACTACCGGGCCCCCTCTTTTGAGACCCAGTACTTC
TRBD2	TRBV20-1	TRBJ2-1	few	CCARDPTHSGRLDNEQFF	TGCTGTGCTAGAGATCCCACCCATAGCGGGAGACTTGACAATGAGCAGTTCTTC
TRBD2	TRBV11-2	TRBJ2-1	few	CASSLTGTSGNNEQFF	TGTGCCAGCAGCTTAACCGGGACTAGCGGGAACAATGAGCAGTTCTTC
NA	TRBV5-6	TRBJ2-2	NA	CAIGPGLLCSTGELFF	TGTGCCATCGGCCCCGGGCTACTCTGCTCCACCGGGGAGCTGTTTTTT
NA	TRBV5-6	TRBJ1-1	many	CASSLEPGLNTEAFF	TGTGCCAGCAGCTTGGAGCCAGGGTTGAACACTGAAGCTTTCTTT
TRBD1	TRBV19	TRBJ2-7	many	CASRPGQGWNEQYF	TGTGCCAGTAGACCGGGACAGGGGTGGAACGAGCAGTACTTC
NA	TRBV4-2	TRBJ2-2	NA	CASSQGPTGGELFF	TGTGCCAGCAGCCAAGGACCCACTGGCGGGGAGCTGTTTTTT
TRBD1	TRBV7-2	TRBJ1-6	many	CASSLGTGWNSPLHF	TGTGCCAGCAGCTTAGGGACAGGGTGGAATTCACCCCTCCACTTT
TRBD1	TRBV5-4	TRBJ2-6	NA	CASSLGVVSGGSGANVLTF	TGTGCCAGCAGCTTGGGAGTCGTATCAGGGGGCTCTGGGGCCAACGTCCTGACTTTC
NA	TRBV29-1	TRBJ2-1	many	CSVGDSYNEQFF	TGCAGCGTTGGAGACTCCTACAATGAGCAGTTCTTC
NA	TRBV6-1	TRBJ2-7	many	CASSEIQGAYEQYF	TGTGCCAGCAGTGAAATACAGGGCGCCTACGAGCAGTACTTC
TRBD2	TRBV6-1	TRBJ2-3	few	CASTPPGLAGGPGTDTQYF	TGTGCCAGCACCCCACCGGGACTAGCGGGAGGGCCAGGCACAGATACGCAGTATTTT
NA	TRBV5-1	TRBJ2-2	many	CASSQGPNTGELFF	TGCGCCAGCTCACAGGGCCCGAACACCGGGGAGCTGTTTTTT
TRBD1	TRBV30	TRBJ1-1	few	CAQNRGRNTEAFF	TGTGCCCAAAACAGGGGTCGGAACACTGAAGCTTTCTTT
TRBD1	TRBV10-3	TRBJ2-5	NA	CAIALGQGQETQYF	TGTGCCATCGCCCTCGGACAGGGCCAAGAGACCCAGTACTTC
NA	TRBV30	TRBJ1-4	few	CAWSAGGATNEKLFF	TGTGCCTGGAGTGCTGGCGGTGCAACTAATGAAAAACTGTTTTTT
TRBD2	TRBV7-2	TRBJ2-7	NA	CASSTSGRGYEQYF	TGTGCCAGCAGCACTAGCGGGAGGGGCTACGAGCAGTACTTC
NA	TRBV5-1	TRBJ2-6	few	CASNLEPGANVLTF	TGCGCCAGCAATTTGGAACCTGGGGCCAACGTCCTGACTTTC
NA	TRBV20-1	TRBJ1-1	few	CSARDTLNTEAFF	TGCAGTGCAAGGGATACACTGAACACTGAAGCTTTCTTT
NA	TRBV12-3/TRBV12-4	TRBJ2-1	few	CASSLRVDSLRQFF	TGTGCCAGCAGTTTGAGAGTAGACTCCCTCAGGCAGTTCTTC
TRBD2	TRBV5-1	TRBJ2-1	NA	CASSLGASGKVDEQFF	TGCGCCAGCAGCTTGGGGGCTAGCGGGAAAGTCGATGAGCAGTTCTTC
NA	TRBV20-1	TRBJ2-3	few	CSASREINTDTQYF	TGCAGTGCTTCCCGGGAGATAAACACAGATACGCAGTATTTT
NA	TRBV5-1	TRBJ2-7	NA	CASSGGRSPSYEQYF	TGCGCCAGCAGCGGGGGACGGTCTCCCTCCTACGAGCAGTACTTC
NA	TRBV7-2	TRBJ1-5	many	CASSSDGSNQPQHF	TGTGCCAGCAGCTCCGACGGTAGCAATCAGCCCCAGCATTTT
NA	TRBV5-1	TRBJ2-1	NA	CASSTLGGSSYNEQFF	TGCGCCAGCAGCACGCTGGGGGGCAGCTCCTACAATGAGCAGTTCTTC
TRBD1	TRBV5-1	TRBJ2-3	NA	CASSYASRQGSQYF	TGCGCCAGCAGCTACGCAAGCCGACAGGGTAGTCAGTATTTT